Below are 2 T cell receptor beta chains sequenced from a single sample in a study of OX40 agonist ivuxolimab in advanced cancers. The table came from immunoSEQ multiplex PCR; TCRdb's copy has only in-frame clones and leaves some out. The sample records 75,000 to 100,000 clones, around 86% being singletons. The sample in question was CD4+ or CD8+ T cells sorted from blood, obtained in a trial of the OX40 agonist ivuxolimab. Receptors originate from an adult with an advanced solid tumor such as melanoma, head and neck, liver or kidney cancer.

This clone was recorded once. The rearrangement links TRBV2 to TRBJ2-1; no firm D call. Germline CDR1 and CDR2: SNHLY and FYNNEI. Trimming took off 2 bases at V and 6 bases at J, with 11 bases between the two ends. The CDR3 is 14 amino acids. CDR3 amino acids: CASSESRLVNEQFF. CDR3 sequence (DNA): TGTGCCAGCAGTGAATCGAGGCTGGTCAATGAGCAGTTCTTC.

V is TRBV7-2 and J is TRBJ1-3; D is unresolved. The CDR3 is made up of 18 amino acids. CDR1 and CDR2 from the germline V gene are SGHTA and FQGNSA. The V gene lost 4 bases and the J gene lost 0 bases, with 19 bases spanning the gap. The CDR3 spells CASSWNVVRADSGNTIYF. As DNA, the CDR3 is TGTGCCAGCAGCTGGAACGTGGTCCGTGCCGACTCTGGAAACACCATATATTTT.